This TCR beta chain was sequenced for a study of blood T cell repertoires in COVID-19 (dated by TCRdb to 2018 to 2020). Describing the broader study: The collaborator samples originated in the United States, Italy and Spain and spanned the acute and convalescent phases of COVID-19. The prospective study material was composed of cDNA or gDNA derived from T cells, B-cell-depleted T cells, or PBMCs. The dataset comprised deeply sampled blood TCRbeta repertoires from subjects exposed to, actively infected with, or recovered from COVID-19. The repertoires were made available in a free public database intended to serve as a resource for research on the immune response to SARS-CoV-2. The samples were drawn from the first 160 participants of the ongoing ImmuneRACE study and from under 1,500 subjects provided by 6 global collaborators. Sample metadata almost always included a de-identified subject ID, COVID-19 status, age in years and sex. HLA class I and class II types, where available, came from metadata supplied by the sample provider rather than from assay-based typing.

This clone was detected a few times. The antigen it recognizes is unknown. Per-base qualities were not stored, and no clone one base away is much larger. Whole blood was collected in K2EDTA tubes by collaborating institutions according to the institutions' own protocols. For TCRbeta analysis, collaborators shipped samples in one of three forms: frozen whole blood, isolated PBMCs, or DNA extracted from either of those sample types. The immunoSEQ Assay, a bias-controlled multiplex PCR, was used to amplify TCRbeta CDR3 regions from genomic DNA. For the original study's pipeline: The number of nucleated cells in each sample was estimated from the amplification of reference gene primers within the assay. To quantify the absolute abundance of each unique TCRbeta CDR3 rearrangement, sequence reads were collapsed and filtered. Productive Simpson clonality was computed per sample as the square root of Simpson's diversity index over productive rearrangements. TCRdb re-hosts the immuneACCESS table, in-frame sequences only. Its copies lack some clones; in the studies checked, an unresolved V gene accounts for under half of them, and the cause for the rest is not known. The V and J calls and the clone size are those of that table, but D and trimming were determined from the DNA. The sample contains about 50,000 clones, roughly 80% of them found a single time. Together, the top ten hold over 8.5% of the sample.

On the study overall, not on this receptor specifically: The quantity of clinical and demographic metadata differed by source and by participant and was supplied without curation.

Source material: peripheral blood. The sequence derives from a man in his sixties with acute or convalescent COVID-19.

The base sequence is TGTGCCAGCAGTTCCCTCAACAGGGGCGACTATGGCTACACCTTC. This encodes CASSSLNRGDYGYTF. This chain joins TRBV6-2 or TRBV6-3 to TRBJ1-2, and 7 junctional nucleotides match TRBD1. The CDR3 sequence holds 15 residues, the cysteine and phenylalanine included. This entry keeps only the CDR3 DNA: 45 bases, framed from base 1. CDR1 MNHEY and CDR2 SVGEGT were looked up in the germline V gene. V lost 4 bases and J lost 3 bases, and the count of bases not matched to a germline gene is 8.